The 7 T cell receptor beta chains below come from one sample, sequenced in a study of T-cell memory formation after mild COVID-19. TCRdb re-analysed the 5' RACE reads in MiXCR, keeping a single row per CDR3 protein. The sample shows roughly 43,000 distinct CDR3 sequences, roughly 9.8% of them seen only once. The material sequenced was PBMCs or a T cell subset sorted from them (not recorded which). Receptors originate from an adult woman who had mild COVID-19 (a few samples of this study predate the infection). Cell type and time point are not known.

In its sample, this clonotype was seen a few times. The rearrangement joins TRBV5-1 to TRBJ2-7; 7 bases are shared with TRBD1. The junction had 12 bases not matched to a gene; V was cut back by 7 bases and J by 2 bases. Germline CDR1 and CDR2: SGHRS and YFSETQ. The CDR3 contains 15 residues. The CDR3 coding sequence is TGCGCCAGCCAACCTAACCGGGACAGCCCCTACGAGCAGTACTTC. Protein sequence: CASQPNRDSPYEQYF.

V is TRBV7-8 and J is TRBJ1-4, with D perhaps TRBD1 or TRBD2 (5 bases each). The DNA end lines up better with TRBJ2-2; the J call may be wrong. Germline CDR1 SGHVS, CDR2 FQNEAQ. There are 14 residues in the CDR3. CDR3 sequence reads: CASSPGTGTPELFF. CDR3 nucleotides: TGTGCCAGCAGCCCCGGTACCGGGACCCCGGAGCTGTTTTTT.

Within the sample, this clonotype is medium-sized. The gene calls are TRBV6-2 or TRBV6-3 and TRBJ2-7; D ambiguous. CDR3 length: 15 amino acids. Trimming stripped 2 bases from V and 2 bases from J, with 13 bases between. Germline V CDR1 and CDR2: MNHEY, SVGEGT. CDR3 region: CASSYLGTAAYEQYF. DNA of the CDR3: TGTGCCAGCAGTTACCTCGGAACCGCCGCCTACGAGCAGTACTTC.

This clonotype was seen a handful of times. This chain joins TRBV7-6 and TRBJ2-1; 7 bases line up with TRBD1. V was pared by 1 base and J by 3 bases, with 3 bases of the junction left unmatched. The CDR3 totals 15 residues. Per the germline V gene, CDR1 is SGHVS and CDR2 is FNYEAQ. The DNA of the CDR3 is TGTGCCAGCAGCTTAGGGCAGGGGGTCTACAATGAGCAGTTCTTC. Translation gives CASSLGQGVYNEQFF. Variable domain in full (rest from reference TRBV7-6 and TRBJ2-1): GAGVSQSPRYKVTKRGQDVALRCDPISGHVSLYWYRQALGQGPEFLTYFNYEAQQDKSGLPNDRFSAERPEGSISTLTIQRTEQRDSAMYRCASSLGQGVYNEQFFGPGTRLTVL.

This clonotype showed up just a few times. This chain joins TRBV24-1 and TRBJ2-3; possible D gene TRBD1, 6 bases. The CDR3 loop spans 15 amino acids. Per germline, CDR1 KGHDR and CDR2 SFDVKD. The V end was cut by 5 bases, the J end by 2 bases, with 13 bases between. The CDR3 region is CATSGNRVHTDTQYF. The CDR3 nucleotides read TGTGCCACCAGTGGGAACAGGGTCCACACAGATACGCAGTATTTT.

The chain employs TRBV13 and TRBJ1-5, with 8 bases lining up with TRBD1. The germline gives CDR1 PRHDT, CDR2 FYEKMQ (reference sequence). The V gene end was trimmed by 5 bases and the J gene end by 5 bases; junction bases not matched to a gene: 11. The CDR3 has 16 residues. Here the CDR3 DNA reads TGTGCCAGCAGCCGCCGCGGAACAGGGGGGCATCAGCCCCAGCATTTT. Residues: CASSRRGTGGHQPQHF.

This clonotype was seen at least ten times. This chain links TRBV6-4 with TRBJ2-1; D might be TRBD2 (5 bases). Trimming cost V 0 bases and J 7 bases, with 16 bases left between them. The V gene's germline CDR1 is MRHNA and CDR2 SNTAGT. This CDR3 comprises 16 residues. The CDR3 here is CASSDSVGEGRNEQFF. In nucleotides, the CDR3 is TGTGCCAGCAGTGACTCAGTGGGAGAAGGGCGGAATGAGCAGTTCTTC.